This TCR beta chain was found in a study of TIL therapy for anti-PD-1-resistant metastatic lung cancer. The table lists this clone with a few counts. Time point of the sample: pre-treatment sample, taken before nivolumab and TIL therapy. The tumor samples were excised metastases, mostly pleural nodules or supraclavicular lymph nodes. The germline gives CDR1 MDHEN, CDR2 SYDVKM. V lost 2 bases, J lost 5 bases, and 9 bases lay in between. The length of the CDR3 is 13 residues. This was the immunoSEQ v3 assay. Libraries were prepared by immunoSEQ multiplex PCR; TCRdb keeps only in-frame clonotypes and omits some of them. In the table there are 95,000 or so clones, 55% to 75% of which are singletons.

Specimen: tumor tissue, collected at baseline. The receptor was isolated from a person between 25 and 80 years old with non-small cell lung cancer. The chain has TRBV28 and TRBJ1-1; D unclear. In nucleotides, the CDR3 is TGTGCCAGCAGTTTAGGATGGAGGACTGAAGCTTTCTTT. Encoded protein: CASSLGWRTEAFF.